This is a list of T cell receptor beta chains from one sample in a study of blood T cell repertoires in COVID-19. Clones were sequenced by immunoSEQ multiplex PCR, and TCRdb holds only the in-frame ones, with some missing. Among some 28,000 clones listed, nearly 85% were seen once. The sample consisted of peripheral blood. Receptor source: a man between 65 and 80 years old with active COVID-19. Each CDR3 is given with its conserved first and last residue. Fields, in order: J gene, D gene, V gene, clone size, CDR3 protein, CDR3 DNA. A D gene is named only where the DNA matches it firmly. Clone sizes are given selectively: once, few, many, or a class where the clone is expanded.

j_gene: TRBJ2-7; d_gene: .; v_gene: TRBV7-9; abundance: few; CDR3aa: CATPSQYEQYF; CDR3nt: TGTGCCACCCCATCCCAATACGAGCAGTACTTC
j_gene: TRBJ1-2; d_gene: TRBD1; v_gene: TRBV6-6; abundance: once; CDR3aa: CASSTGQGTIYGYTF; CDR3nt: TGTGCCAGCAGTACCGGACAGGGGACGATTTATGGCTACACCTTC
j_gene: TRBJ1-1; d_gene: .; v_gene: TRBV28; abundance: .; CDR3aa: CASSLVQGNTEAFF; CDR3nt: TGTGCCAGCAGTCTAGTCCAGGGGAACACTGAAGCTTTCTTT
j_gene: TRBJ1-2; d_gene: .; v_gene: TRBV9; abundance: .; CDR3aa: CASSVDLRGLGYTF; CDR3nt: TGTGCCAGCAGCGTAGACCTCAGGGGCTTGGGCTACACCTTC
j_gene: TRBJ2-5; d_gene: TRBD2; v_gene: TRBV29-1; abundance: .; CDR3aa: CSAGTSGGETQYF; CDR3nt: TGCAGCGCCGGGACTAGCGGGGGAGAGACCCAGTACTTC
j_gene: TRBJ2-2; d_gene: .; v_gene: TRBV12-3/TRBV12-4; abundance: .; CDR3aa: CASSQGTGELFF; CDR3nt: TGTGCCAGCAGCCAGGGCACCGGGGAGCTGTTTTTT
j_gene: TRBJ2-3; d_gene: TRBD1; v_gene: TRBV6-2/TRBV6-3; abundance: .; CDR3aa: CASSLDRADTQYF; CDR3nt: TGTGCCAGCAGCCTGGACAGGGCAGATACGCAGTATTTT
j_gene: TRBJ2-7; d_gene: TRBD1; v_gene: TRBV4-1; abundance: few; CDR3aa: CASSQGQFYEQYF; CDR3nt: TGCGCCAGCAGCCAGGGACAGTTCTACGAGCAGTACTTC
j_gene: TRBJ1-3; d_gene: .; v_gene: TRBV6-6; abundance: .; CDR3aa: CASSYSWGSAGNTIYF; CDR3nt: TGTGCCAGCAGTTACTCCTGGGGCAGTGCGGGAAACACCATATATTTT
j_gene: TRBJ2-2; d_gene: TRBD1; v_gene: TRBV28; abundance: few; CDR3aa: CASSTGQWNTGELFF; CDR3nt: TGTGCCAGCAGTACGGGACAGTGGAACACCGGGGAGCTGTTTTTT
j_gene: TRBJ2-5; d_gene: .; v_gene: TRBV29-1; abundance: .; CDR3aa: CSVDRDWGTQYF; CDR3nt: TGCAGCGTCGACCGGGACTGGGGGACCCAGTACTTC
j_gene: TRBJ1-2; d_gene: TRBD1; v_gene: TRBV7-3; abundance: .; CDR3aa: CASSLYGTGAANYGYTF; CDR3nt: TGTGCCAGCAGCTTATATGGGACAGGCGCCGCTAACTATGGCTACACCTTC
j_gene: TRBJ2-3; d_gene: .; v_gene: TRBV7-8; abundance: .; CDR3aa: CASSLGGSGTTDTQYF; CDR3nt: TGTGCCAGCAGCTTAGGGGGTAGCGGAACCACAGATACGCAGTATTTT
j_gene: TRBJ2-3; d_gene: .; v_gene: TRBV10-2; abundance: .; CDR3aa: CASSAGTDTQYF; CDR3nt: TGCGCCAGCAGTGCCGGCACAGATACGCAGTATTTT
j_gene: TRBJ2-6; d_gene: TRBD2; v_gene: TRBV10-3; abundance: .; CDR3aa: CAVAPGRGSGANVLTF; CDR3nt: TGTGCCGTAGCCCCAGGGCGGGGGTCTGGGGCCAACGTCCTGACTTTC
j_gene: TRBJ1-1; d_gene: .; v_gene: TRBV5-4; abundance: .; CDR3aa: CASSLGWGENTEAFF; CDR3nt: TGTGCCAGCAGCTTGGGGTGGGGGGAGAACACTGAAGCTTTCTTT
j_gene: TRBJ2-7; d_gene: TRBD1; v_gene: TRBV18; abundance: .; CDR3aa: CASSPPGTAAYEQYF; CDR3nt: TGTGCCAGCTCACCCCCAGGGACAGCCGCCTACGAGCAGTACTTC
j_gene: TRBJ2-7; d_gene: .; v_gene: TRBV11-3; abundance: .; CDR3aa: CASSLGPGRYEQYF; CDR3nt: TGTGCCAGCAGCTTAGGTCCGGGGAGATACGAGCAGTACTTC
j_gene: TRBJ1-6; d_gene: TRBD1; v_gene: TRBV6-5; abundance: .; CDR3aa: CASSSPGQGYSPLHF; CDR3nt: TGTGCCAGCAGTTCTCCGGGACAGGGATATTCACCCCTCCACTTT
j_gene: TRBJ1-1; d_gene: TRBD1; v_gene: TRBV5-1; abundance: .; CDR3aa: CASSLGTGVMNTEAFF; CDR3nt: TGCGCCAGCAGCCTCGGGACAGGGGTAATGAACACTGAAGCTTTCTTT
j_gene: TRBJ2-2; d_gene: .; v_gene: TRBV5-1; abundance: few; CDR3aa: CASRIGGANTGELFF; CDR3nt: TGCGCCAGCAGGATCGGAGGGGCGAACACCGGGGAGCTGTTTTTT
j_gene: TRBJ1-1; d_gene: .; v_gene: TRBV6-5; abundance: .; CDR3aa: CASRRGATEAFF; CDR3nt: TGTGCCAGTCGCAGGGGAGCAACTGAAGCTTTCTTT
j_gene: TRBJ2-5; d_gene: .; v_gene: TRBV7-2; abundance: .; CDR3aa: CASSWDLGETQYF; CDR3nt: TGTGCCAGCAGCTGGGACTTGGGCGAGACCCAGTACTTC
j_gene: TRBJ1-1; d_gene: TRBD1; v_gene: TRBV18; abundance: once; CDR3aa: CASSQNPGQGRTEAFF; CDR3nt: TGTGCCAGCTCACAGAATCCGGGACAGGGACGGACTGAAGCTTTCTTT
j_gene: TRBJ1-1; d_gene: TRBD1; v_gene: TRBV27; abundance: .; CDR3aa: CASRTGVSNTEAFF; CDR3nt: TGTGCCAGCAGGACAGGGGTCTCAAACACTGAAGCTTTCTTT
j_gene: TRBJ1-1; d_gene: TRBD1; v_gene: TRBV28; abundance: .; CDR3aa: CASSFGTVNTEAFF; CDR3nt: TGTGCCAGCAGTTTCGGGACAGTGAACACTGAAGCTTTCTTT
j_gene: TRBJ1-1; d_gene: .; v_gene: TRBV7-2; abundance: .; CDR3aa: CASSWAGANTEAFF; CDR3nt: TGTGCCAGCAGCTGGGCAGGGGCGAACACTGAAGCTTTCTTT
j_gene: TRBJ2-1; d_gene: .; v_gene: TRBV6-6; abundance: .; CDR3aa: CASSFRRTDNEQFF; CDR3nt: TGTGCCAGCAGTTTTCGCAGGACAGACAATGAGCAGTTCTTC